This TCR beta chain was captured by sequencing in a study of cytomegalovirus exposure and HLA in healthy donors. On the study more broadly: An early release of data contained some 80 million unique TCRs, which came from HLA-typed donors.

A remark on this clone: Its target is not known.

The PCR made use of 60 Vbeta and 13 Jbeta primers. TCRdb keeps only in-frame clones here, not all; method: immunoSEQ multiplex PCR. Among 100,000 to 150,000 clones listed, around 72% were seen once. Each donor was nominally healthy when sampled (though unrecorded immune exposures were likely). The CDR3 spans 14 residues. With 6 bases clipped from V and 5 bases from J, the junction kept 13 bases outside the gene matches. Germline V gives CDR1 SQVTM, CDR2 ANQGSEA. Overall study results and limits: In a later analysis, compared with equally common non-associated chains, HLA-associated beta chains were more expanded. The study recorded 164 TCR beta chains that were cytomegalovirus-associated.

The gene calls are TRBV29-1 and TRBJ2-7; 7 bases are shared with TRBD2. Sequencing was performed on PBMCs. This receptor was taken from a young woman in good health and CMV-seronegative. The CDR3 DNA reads TGCAGCGTGGGAATTGGGACTCTAGCGGACGAGCAGTACTTC. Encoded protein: CSVGIGTLADEQYF.